This T cell receptor beta chain stems from a study of blood T cell repertoires in COVID-19. Study background: Samples representing acute and convalescent COVID-19 were sourced from the United States, Italy and Spain. PBMCs, B-cell-depleted T cells, or T cells were the source of the cDNA or gDNA that made up the material.

This CDR3 comprises 17 residues. V was shortened by 5 bases and J by 0 bases, with 17 bases between the two germline ends. The germline V gene encodes CDR1 LNHDA and CDR2 SQIVND (reference sequence). As originally analysed: Amplification of reference gene primers was used by the study to estimate nucleated cell counts. Profiled with immunoSEQ multiplex PCR; TCRdb holds only in-frame clones, not every one. The DNA gave D and trimming, while V, J and clone size come from that table. In the table there are 26,000 or so clones, 89% of which are singletons. This chain joins TRBV19 and TRBJ1-3; D gene ambiguous. Source material: peripheral blood. This receptor was taken from a human donor in a cohort sampled during active COVID-19. The CDR3, as DNA: TGTGCCAGTAGTCTTGAGTCAGCGACGAGCTCTGGAAACACCATATATTTT. It is translated as CASSLESATSSGNTIYF. Combining the CDR3 with reference TRBV19 and TRBJ1-3 gives the whole variable domain DGGITQSPKYLFRKEGQNVTLSCEQNLNHDAMYWYRQDPGQGLRLIYYSQIVNDFQKGDIAEGYSVSREKKESFPLTVTSAQKNPTAFYLCASSLESATSSGNTIYFGEGSWLTVV.